The 10 T cell receptor beta chains reported below all come from one sample, sequenced in a study of regulatory T cells in long-lasting Graves disease. Time point in this sample: newly diagnosed GD, antithyroid drugs for less than 3 months. The authors made the TCR library using RNA they extracted from PBMCs. In building TCR beta libraries, iRepertoire HTBI primers were used together with Arm-PCR of CDR3 regions. TCRdb re-analysed the multiplex PCR reads in MiXCR, keeping a single row per CDR3 protein. The data show about 420,000 distinct CDR3 sequences, about 17% seen once. A further study also used this sample, focusing on T cells in Graves' hyperthyroidism and ophthalmopathy.

This material consisted of peripheral blood mononuclear cells (PBMCs), taken at new diagnosis, from a patient treated with antithyroid drugs. Receptors were obtained from a young woman with Graves disease.

This clonotype has a handful of counts. V gene TRBV12-3 or TRBV12-4 combines with J gene TRBJ2-2; 16 bases line up with TRBD2. The junction had 6 bases not matched to a gene; V was cut back by 7 bases and J by 4 bases. The length of the CDR3 is 17 residues. CDR3 loop: CASTGTSGRAGTGELFF. The CDR3 DNA is TGTGCCAGCACCGGGACTAGCGGGAGGGCGGGCACCGGGGAGCTGTTTTTT.

This clonotype was detected many times. This chain uses TRBV7-8 with TRBJ2-3; possibly TRBD1 for D (6 bases). This CDR3 has 16 amino acids. Germline V gene data show CDR1 as SGHVS and CDR2 as FQNEAQ. V was trimmed by 3 bases and J by 6 bases, leaving 19 bases between them. The CDR3 DNA reads TGTGCCAGCAGCTTGACCGGGACACAGAGCGCGGATACGCAGTATTTT. Translated, it gives CASSLTGTQSADTQYF.

This clonotype came up many times. CDR3 amino acids: CASSEAGSPNQPQHF. The CDR3 region has the DNA TGTGCCAGCAGTGAAGCGGGTAGCCCCAATCAGCCCCAGCATTTT. The rearrangement links TRBV6-1 to TRBJ1-5; no clear D gene. CDR3 size: 15 residues. The V end lost 0 bases, the J end lost 3 bases, and 9 bases lay between the germline ends. The germline V gene encodes CDR1 MNHNS and CDR2 SASEGT.

Concerning this clonotype itself: A much larger clone lies one base from this, so it may be a read error. The chain uses TRBV18 and TRBJ2-7; no definite D call. V gave up 3 bases and J gave up 0 bases, with 12 bases separating them. CDR1 and CDR2 from the germline V gene are KGHSH and LQKENI. This CDR3 region has 15 residues. CDR3: CASSPQAGASYEQYF. CDR3 bases: TGTGCCAGCTCACCCCAGGCTGGCGCCTCCTACGAGCAGTACTTC.

This clonotype was seen many times. The rearrangement uses TRBV5-8 and TRBJ1-1; D gene ambiguous. V shed 1 base and J shed 1 base, with 5 bases lying between them. CDR3 length: 13 residues. Germline V gene data show CDR1 as SGHTS and CDR2 as YDEGEE. Written as DNA, the CDR3 is TGTGCCAGCAGCTTGAATCAGAACACTGAAGCTTTCTTT. It specifies CASSLNQNTEAFF.

The chain employs TRBV18 and TRBJ2-5; D not certain. Trimming removed 0 bases from V and 3 bases from J, with 5 bases in between. Per the germline V gene, CDR1 is KGHSH and CDR2 is LQKENI. CDR3 length: 13 amino acids. CDR3 sequence: CASSPPFKETQYF. Written as DNA, the CDR3 is TGTGCCAGCTCACCACCGTTCAAAGAGACCCAGTACTTC.

This clonotype was observed a few times. The J gene is TRBJ1-6, the V gene TRBV28; TRBD1 might be the D (6 bases). The germline V gene has CDR1 MDHEN and CDR2 SYDVKM. The CDR3 is made up of 16 amino acids. V gave up 7 bases and J gave up 7 bases, with 20 bases separating them. CDR3 DNA sequence: TGTGCCAGCAATCCCGGTGGGGGCCTCACGAATTCACCCCTCCACTTT. Translation gives CASNPGGGLTNSPLHF.

This clonotype was picked up many times. The V and J genes are TRBV10-3 and TRBJ2-7, with TRBD2 as a possible D gene (7 bases). The germline V gene encodes CDR1 ENHRY and CDR2 SYGVKD. V was cut by 8 bases and J by 5 bases, with 13 bases left in between. There are 12 residues in the CDR3. The CDR3 sequence: CAIQSGGNEQYF. Here the CDR3 DNA reads TGTGCCATCCAGTCGGGGGGCAACGAGCAGTACTTC.

The table lists this clonotype with a few counts. The chain employs TRBV5-1 and TRBJ1-1; 10 nucleotides line up with TRBD1. J gave up 3 bases and V 4 bases, and 6 bases lay outside the gene matches. The CDR3 is 15 amino acids. The germline V gene encodes CDR1 SGHRS and CDR2 YFSETQ. The CDR3 here is CASSLRQGAHTEAFF. CDR3 bases: TGCGCCAGCAGCCTACGACAGGGGGCCCACACTGAAGCTTTCTTT.

The CDR3 here is CSARGGSASGINEQFF. The DNA for the CDR3 is TGCAGTGCTAGAGGAGGATCGGCTAGCGGGATCAATGAGCAGTTCTTC. This chain joins TRBV20-1 and TRBJ2-1, with 9 positions matching TRBD2. J was trimmed by 6 bases and V by 1 base; bases with no gene match: 10. From germline, CDR1 is DFQATT and CDR2 SNEGSKA (reference sequence). The CDR3 has 16 amino acids.